This T cell receptor (beta chain) was captured in a study of CD8 T cells in Susac syndrome. Broader study findings: The peak of CD8+ clonal expansion in Susac was seen in TEMRA cells and active patients.

From germline, CDR1 is SGHRS and CDR2 YFSETQ. The length of the CDR3 is 12 residues. As regards this clonotype: The antigen is not known. Compared with germline, one end of the junction differs, possibly owing to a read error.

RNA was extracted with the RNeasy kit, and a quantity of about 0.45 to 1 ug was reverse transcribed using random hexamers. TCRdb re-called the immunoSEQ multiplex PCR reads with MiXCR, one entry per CDR3 protein. The sample shows 200,000 or so distinct CDR3 sequences, roughly 94% of them seen only once. The TCR was taken from a human donor with Susac syndrome. The material sequenced was CD8+ T cells from PBMCs. J is TRBJ2-7 and V is TRBV5-1; D is perhaps TRBD1 (5 bases). CDR3 bases: TGTGCCAGCAGCTTAGGGGACTACGAGCAGTACTTC. Protein sequence: CASSLGDYEQYF. Variable domain in full (rest from reference TRBV5-1 and TRBJ2-7): KAGVTQTPRYLIKTRGQQVTLSCSPISGHRSVSWYQQTPGQGLQFLFEYFSETQRNKGNFPGRFSGRQFSNSRSEMNVSTLELGDSALYLCASSLGDYEQYFGPGTRLTVT.